This T cell receptor (beta chain) was recovered during a study of blood T cell repertoires in COVID-19. As handled by the study authors: Nucleated cell number was recorded as an estimate derived from reference gene primer amplification. Sequencing used immunoSEQ multiplex PCR; TCRdb keeps in-frame clones, though not all of them. That table gives V, J and clone size, and the DNA gave D and trimming. The table has under 300,000 clones, approximately 90% seen once. This CDR3 is 17 amino acids long. In germline, CDR1 is SEHNR, CDR2 FQNEAQ (reference sequence). V lost 5 bases and J lost 8; bases outside the gene matches: 19.

V is TRBV7-9 and J is TRBJ1-2; 8 positions agree with TRBD1. The receptor's source is a woman aged 50 to 65 who had recovered from COVID-19. The specimen was PBMCs or T cells enriched from blood (not recorded which). The CDR3 DNA reads TGTGCCAGCAGCACCGAACGACAGGGGAAGGATTCCCACGGCTACACCTTC. Translated: CASSTERQGKDSHGYTF.